The rows below give T cell receptor beta chains drawn from one sample of a study of beta chain features in type 1 diabetes. Assay: immunoSEQ multiplex PCR; the TCRdb copy retains only in-frame clones and omits some. The sample has around 250,000 clones; 14% are singletons. The sequenced material came from naive CD4+ T cells from blood. The origin of the receptors is a man aged 25-45 years with type 1 diabetes. The CDR3 runs from the conserved cysteine through the conserved F or W. A D gene is named only where the DNA matches it firmly. Only some rows state a clone size, as once, few, many or a class for expanded clones.

-	-	TRBV28	TRBJ2-7	CASSLGTSLYEQYF	TGTGCCAGCAGTTTAGGGACTTCTCTCTACGAGCAGTACTTC
TRBD1	-	TRBV10-3	TRBJ2-7	CAISPTGSYEQYF	TGTGCCATCAGCCCGACAGGGAGCTACGAGCAGTACTTC
-	-	TRBV2	TRBJ2-7	CASSETSLGFEQYF	TGTGCCAGCAGTGAAACTAGTTTGGGTTTCGAGCAGTACTTC
TRBD2	few	TRBV9	TRBJ2-2	CASSVTSGRAATGELFF	TGTGCCAGCAGCGTTACTAGCGGGAGGGCCGCGACCGGGGAGCTGTTTTTT
TRBD1	-	TRBV28	TRBJ1-1	CASSFRDRVWAFF	TGTGCCAGCAGTTTTCGGGACAGGGTTTGGGCTTTCTTT
-	-	TRBV27	TRBJ2-6	CASTAPGSGANVLTF	TGTGCCAGCACGGCACCGGGCTCTGGGGCCAACGTCCTGACTTTC
TRBD1	-	TRBV10-3	TRBJ1-2	CAIRDGTGSHGYTF	TGTGCCATCAGAGACGGGACAGGGAGTCATGGCTACACCTTC
TRBD1	-	TRBV30	TRBJ2-1	CASHRGFPLGEQFF	TGTGCCTCCCACAGGGGGTTCCCCTTGGGTGAGCAGTTCTTC
-	few	TRBV7-9	TRBJ1-2	CASSRTALNYGYTF	TGTGCCAGCAGCAGGACAGCGCTGAACTATGGCTACACCTTC
TRBD2	-	TRBV18	TRBJ2-7	CASSPPIGLAVASYEQYF	TGTGCCAGCTCACCACCGATCGGACTAGCGGTAGCCTCCTACGAGCAGTACTTC
TRBD1	few	TRBV28	TRBJ2-5	CASRPGQQETQYF	TGTGCCAGCAGGCCGGGACAGCAAGAGACCCAGTACTTC
-	-	TRBV2	TRBJ1-1	CASSDWRVTEAFF	TGTGCCAGCAGTGATTGGAGGGTGACTGAAGCTTTCTTT
TRBD1	-	TRBV18	TRBJ2-1	CASSQPGTGHNEQFF	TGTGCCAGCTCACAACCCGGGACAGGCCACAATGAGCAGTTCTTC
-	-	TRBV28	TRBJ1-5	CASSSLRGGSNQPQHF	TGTGCCAGCAGTTCCCTCCGGGGGGGAAGCAATCAGCCCCAGCATTTT
-	few	TRBV7-2	TRBJ2-3	CASSLQGLGTDTQYF	TGTGCCAGCAGCCTACAGGGATTGGGCACAGATACGCAGTATTTT
-	-	TRBV9	TRBJ1-3	CASSAYWGPGNTIYF	TGTGCCAGCAGCGCATATTGGGGGCCTGGAAACACCATATATTTT
-	few	TRBV7-2	TRBJ2-7	CASSLEVAGIYEQYF	TGTGCCAGCAGCTTAGAGGTCGCGGGGATCTACGAGCAGTACTTC
-	few	TRBV28	TRBJ1-5	CASSYLTAGENQPQHF	TGTGCCAGCAGTTATCTAACAGCGGGGGAGAATCAGCCCCAGCATTTT
-	few	TRBV18	TRBJ1-1	CASSRGQVTEAFF	TGTGCCAGCTCACGGGGGCAGGTCACTGAAGCTTTCTTT
TRBD1	few	TRBV5-1	TRBJ2-5	CASSRGQGQETQYF	TGCGCCAGCAGCCGGGGACAGGGCCAAGAGACCCAGTACTTC
-	few	TRBV28	TRBJ2-7	CASSPLVYEQYF	TGTGCCAGCAGTCCTTTAGTATACGAGCAGTACTTC
TRBD1	-	TRBV28	TRBJ2-7	CASSLGTAYSYEQYF	TGTGCCAGCAGTTTAGGGACAGCCTACTCCTACGAGCAGTACTTC